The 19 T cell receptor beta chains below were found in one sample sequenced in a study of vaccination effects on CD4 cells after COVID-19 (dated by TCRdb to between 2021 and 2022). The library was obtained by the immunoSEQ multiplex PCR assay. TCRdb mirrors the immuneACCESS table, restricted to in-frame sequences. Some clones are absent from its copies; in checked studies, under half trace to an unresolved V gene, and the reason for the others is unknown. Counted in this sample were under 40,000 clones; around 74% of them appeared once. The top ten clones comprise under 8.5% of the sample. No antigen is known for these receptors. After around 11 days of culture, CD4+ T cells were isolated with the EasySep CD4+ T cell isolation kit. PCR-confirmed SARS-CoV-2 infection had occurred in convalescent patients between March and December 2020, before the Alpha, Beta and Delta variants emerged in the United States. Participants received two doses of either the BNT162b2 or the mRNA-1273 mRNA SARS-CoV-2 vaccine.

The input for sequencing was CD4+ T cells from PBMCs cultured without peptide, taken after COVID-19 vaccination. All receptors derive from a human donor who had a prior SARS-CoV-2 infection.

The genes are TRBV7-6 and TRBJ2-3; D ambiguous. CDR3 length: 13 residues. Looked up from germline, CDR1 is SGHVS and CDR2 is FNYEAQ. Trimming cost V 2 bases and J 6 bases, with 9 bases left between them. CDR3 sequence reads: CASSLLVLDTQYF. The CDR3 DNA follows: TGTGCCAGCAGCTTATTGGTCCTGGATACGCAGTATTTT.

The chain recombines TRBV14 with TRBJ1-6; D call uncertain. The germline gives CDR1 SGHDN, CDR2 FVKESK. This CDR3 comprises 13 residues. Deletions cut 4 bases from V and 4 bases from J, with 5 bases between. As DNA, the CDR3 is TGTGCCAGCAGCCGGCAGTATAATTCACCCCTCCACTTT. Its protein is CASSRQYNSPLHF.

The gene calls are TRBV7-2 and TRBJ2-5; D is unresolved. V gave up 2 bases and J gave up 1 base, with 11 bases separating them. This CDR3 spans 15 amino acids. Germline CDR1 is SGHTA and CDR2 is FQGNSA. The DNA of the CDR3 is TGTGCCAGCAGCTTACTTGGGCCGATCCAAGAGACCCAGTACTTC. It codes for CASSLLGPIQETQYF.

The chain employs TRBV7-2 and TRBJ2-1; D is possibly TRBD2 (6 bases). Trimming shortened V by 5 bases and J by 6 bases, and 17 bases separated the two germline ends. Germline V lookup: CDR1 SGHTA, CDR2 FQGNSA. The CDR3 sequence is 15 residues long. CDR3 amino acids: CASSPAYGLSNEQFF. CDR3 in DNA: TGTGCCAGCAGCCCAGCCTATGGACTAAGCAATGAGCAGTTCTTC.

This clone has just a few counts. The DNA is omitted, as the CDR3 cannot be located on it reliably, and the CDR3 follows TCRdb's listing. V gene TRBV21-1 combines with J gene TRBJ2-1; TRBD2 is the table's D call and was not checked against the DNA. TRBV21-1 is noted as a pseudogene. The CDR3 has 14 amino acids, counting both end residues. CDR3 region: CASSKVAGGNGQFF.

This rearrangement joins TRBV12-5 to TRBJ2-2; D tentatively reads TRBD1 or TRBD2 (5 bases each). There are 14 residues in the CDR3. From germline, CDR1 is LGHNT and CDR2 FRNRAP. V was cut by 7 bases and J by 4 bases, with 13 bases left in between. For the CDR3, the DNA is TGTGCTAGTGTGACGGGGCTCGGCACCGGGGAGCTGTTTTTT. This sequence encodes CASVTGLGTGELFF.

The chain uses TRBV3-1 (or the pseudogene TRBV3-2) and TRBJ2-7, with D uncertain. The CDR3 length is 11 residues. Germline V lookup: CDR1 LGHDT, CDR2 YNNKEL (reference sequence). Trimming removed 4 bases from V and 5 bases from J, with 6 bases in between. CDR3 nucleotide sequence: TGTGCCAGCAGCCTCCGGGACGAGCAGTACTTC. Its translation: CASSLRDEQYF.

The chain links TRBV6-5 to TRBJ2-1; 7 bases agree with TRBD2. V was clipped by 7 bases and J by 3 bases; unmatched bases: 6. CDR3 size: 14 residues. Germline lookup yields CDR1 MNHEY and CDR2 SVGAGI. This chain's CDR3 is CASKLANDYNEQFF. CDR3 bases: TGTGCCAGCAAACTAGCGAATGACTACAATGAGCAGTTCTTC.

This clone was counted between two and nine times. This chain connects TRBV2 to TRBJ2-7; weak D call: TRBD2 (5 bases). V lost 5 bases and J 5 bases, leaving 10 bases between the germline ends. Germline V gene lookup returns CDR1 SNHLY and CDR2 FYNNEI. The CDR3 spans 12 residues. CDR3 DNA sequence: TGTGCCAGCAGTTTCGGGATGGACGAGCAGTACTTC. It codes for CASSFGMDEQYF.

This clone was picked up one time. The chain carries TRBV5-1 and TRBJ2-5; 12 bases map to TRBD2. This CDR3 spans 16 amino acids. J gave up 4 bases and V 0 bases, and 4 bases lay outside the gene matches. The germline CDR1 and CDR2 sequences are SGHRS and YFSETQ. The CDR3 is CASSLAASGRGETQYF. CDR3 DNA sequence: TGCGCCAGCAGCTTGGCGGCTAGCGGGAGGGGAGAGACCCAGTACTTC.

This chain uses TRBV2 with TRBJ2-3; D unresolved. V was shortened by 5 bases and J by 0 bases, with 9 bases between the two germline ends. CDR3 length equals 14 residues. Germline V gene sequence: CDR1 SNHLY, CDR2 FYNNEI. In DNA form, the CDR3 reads TGTGCCAGCAGTCCCGGCAGCAGCACAGATACGCAGTATTTT. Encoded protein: CASSPGSSTDTQYF.

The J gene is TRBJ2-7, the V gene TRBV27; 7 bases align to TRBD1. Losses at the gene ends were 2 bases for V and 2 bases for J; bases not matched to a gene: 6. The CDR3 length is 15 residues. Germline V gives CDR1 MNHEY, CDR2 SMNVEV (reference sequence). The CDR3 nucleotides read TGTGCCAGCAGTTTAAATCCCGGACAGGCCTACGAGCAGTACTTC. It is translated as CASSLNPGQAYEQYF.

For the CDR3, the DNA is TGTGCCAGCAGTCGTACAGGCCGGGTTCTTGGCTACACCTTC. Residues: CASSRTGRVLGYTF. The chain couples TRBV2 to TRBJ1-2; D may be TRBD1 (5 bases). Trimming removed 5 bases from V and 7 bases from J, with 17 bases in between. Germline CDR1 reads SNHLY; CDR2 reads FYNNEI. CDR3 size: 14 residues.

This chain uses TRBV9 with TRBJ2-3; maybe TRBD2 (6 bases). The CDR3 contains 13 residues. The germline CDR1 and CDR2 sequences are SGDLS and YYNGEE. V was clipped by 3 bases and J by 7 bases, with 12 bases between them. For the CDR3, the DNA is TGTGCCAGCAGCGGAGGGACTGCCAATACGCAGTATTTT. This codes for CASSGGTANTQYF.

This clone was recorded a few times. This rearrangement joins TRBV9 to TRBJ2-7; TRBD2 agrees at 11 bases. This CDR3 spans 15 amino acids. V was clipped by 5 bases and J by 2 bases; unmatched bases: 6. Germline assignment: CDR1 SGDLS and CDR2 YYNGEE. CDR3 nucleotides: TGTGCCAGCAGTCCACTAGCGGGGGCAACCTACGAGCAGTACTTC. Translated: CASSPLAGATYEQYF. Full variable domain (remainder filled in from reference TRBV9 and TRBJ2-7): DSGVTQTPKHLITATGQRVTLRCSPRSGDLSVYWYQQSLDQGLQFLIQYYNGEERAKGNILERFSAQQFPDLHSELNLSSLELGDSALYFCASSPLAGATYEQYFGPGTRLTVT.

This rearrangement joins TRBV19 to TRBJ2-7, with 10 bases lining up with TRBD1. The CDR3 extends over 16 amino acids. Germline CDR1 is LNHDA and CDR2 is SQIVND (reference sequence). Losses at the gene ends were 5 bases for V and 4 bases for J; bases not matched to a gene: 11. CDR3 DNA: TGTGCCAGTAGTTCAGACAGGGGGCGCTCTATATACGAGCAGTACTTC. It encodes CASSSDRGRSIYEQYF.

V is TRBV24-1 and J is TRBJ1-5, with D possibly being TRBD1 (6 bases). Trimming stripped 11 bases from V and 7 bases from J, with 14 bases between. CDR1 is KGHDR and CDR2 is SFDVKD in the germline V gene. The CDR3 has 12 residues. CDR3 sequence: CAKGGSHQPQHF. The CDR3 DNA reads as TGTGCCAAAGGGGGTTCCCACCAGCCCCAGCATTTT.

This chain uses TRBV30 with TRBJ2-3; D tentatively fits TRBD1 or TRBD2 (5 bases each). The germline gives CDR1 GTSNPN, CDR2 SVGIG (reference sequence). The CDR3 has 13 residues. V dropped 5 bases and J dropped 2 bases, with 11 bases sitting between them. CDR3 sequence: CAWGGAPTDTQYF. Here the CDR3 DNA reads TGTGCCTGGGGGGGAGCCCCCACAGATACGCAGTATTTT. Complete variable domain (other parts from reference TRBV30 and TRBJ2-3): SQTIHQWPATLVQPVGSPLSLECTVEGTSNPNLYWYRQAAGRGLQLLFYSVGIGQISSEVPQNLSASRPQDRQFILSSKKLLLSDSGFYLCAWGGAPTDTQYFGPGTRLTVL.

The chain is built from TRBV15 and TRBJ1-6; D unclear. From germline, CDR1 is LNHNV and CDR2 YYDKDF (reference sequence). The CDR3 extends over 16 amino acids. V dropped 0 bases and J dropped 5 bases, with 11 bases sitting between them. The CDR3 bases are TGTGCCACCAGCAGAGAACTCACACGAAATAATTCACCCCTCCACTTT. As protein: CATSRELTRNNSPLHF.